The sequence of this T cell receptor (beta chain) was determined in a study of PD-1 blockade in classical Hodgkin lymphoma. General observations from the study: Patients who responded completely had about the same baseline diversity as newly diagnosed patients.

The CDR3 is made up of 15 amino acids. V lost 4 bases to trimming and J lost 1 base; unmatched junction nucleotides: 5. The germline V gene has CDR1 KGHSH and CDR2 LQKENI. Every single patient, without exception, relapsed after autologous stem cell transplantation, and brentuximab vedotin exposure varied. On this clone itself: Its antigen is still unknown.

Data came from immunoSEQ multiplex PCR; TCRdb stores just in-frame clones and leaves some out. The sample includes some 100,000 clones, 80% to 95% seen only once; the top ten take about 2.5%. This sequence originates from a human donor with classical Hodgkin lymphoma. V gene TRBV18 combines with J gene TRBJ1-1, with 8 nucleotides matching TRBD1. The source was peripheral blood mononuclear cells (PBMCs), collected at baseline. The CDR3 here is CASSQVGQGNTEAFF. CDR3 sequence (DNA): TGTGCCAGCTCACAGGTTGGACAGGGGAACACTGAAGCTTTCTTT.